The clone carrying this T cell receptor beta chain has a count of ten or more. Its matching antigen is unknown. The data derive from a study of early T cells in non-severe SARS-CoV-2 infection. The CDR3 is 15 amino acids. After removal of 6 bases from V and 1 base from J, the junction contained 3 bases not matched to a gene. Germline V gene lookup returns CDR1 SEHNR and CDR2 FQNEAQ (reference sequence). Unique molecular identifiers were affixed to single, distinct cDNA molecules. Each CDR3 protein is one row after TCRdb ran MiXCR on the 5' RACE reads. The sample holds tens of thousands of distinct CDR3 sequences, less than 15% seen once. Study results and limitations: Comparison of clonotypes with VDJdb favored anti-spike CD8 responses while missing private and CD4 specificities.

V is TRBV7-9 and J is TRBJ2-3; 11 bases line up with TRBD1. The sample consisted of whole blood. This TCR was recovered from an adult who was a healthcare worker with PCR-confirmed SARS-CoV-2 infection or an uninfected control (not recorded which). The CDR3 coding sequence is TGTGCCAGCAGTCGGGGACAGGGGGGCACAGATACGCAGTATTTT. It yields the protein CASSRGQGGTDTQYF.